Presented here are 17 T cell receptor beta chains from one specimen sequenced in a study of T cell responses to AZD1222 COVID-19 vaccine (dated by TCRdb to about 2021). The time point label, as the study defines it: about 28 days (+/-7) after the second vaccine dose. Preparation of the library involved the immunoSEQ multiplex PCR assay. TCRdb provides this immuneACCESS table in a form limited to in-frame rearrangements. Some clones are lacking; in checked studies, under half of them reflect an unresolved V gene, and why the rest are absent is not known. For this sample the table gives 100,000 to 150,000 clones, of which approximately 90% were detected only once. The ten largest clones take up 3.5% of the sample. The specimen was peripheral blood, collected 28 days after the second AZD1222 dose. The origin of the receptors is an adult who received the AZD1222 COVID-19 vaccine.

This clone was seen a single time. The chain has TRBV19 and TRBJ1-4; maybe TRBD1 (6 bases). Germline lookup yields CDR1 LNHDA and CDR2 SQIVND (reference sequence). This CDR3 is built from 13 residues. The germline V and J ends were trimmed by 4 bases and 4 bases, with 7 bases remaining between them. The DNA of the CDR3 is TGTGCCAGTAGTAAGGACAGTAATGAAAAACTGTTTTTT. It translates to CASSKDSNEKLFF.

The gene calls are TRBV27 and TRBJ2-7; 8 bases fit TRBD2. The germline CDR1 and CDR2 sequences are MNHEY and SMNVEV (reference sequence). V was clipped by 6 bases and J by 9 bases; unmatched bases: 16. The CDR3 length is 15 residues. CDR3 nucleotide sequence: TGTGCCAGCAGGACCCTAGCGGGCCAAGAAGGTCGGCAGTACTTC. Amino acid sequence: CASRTLAGQEGRQYF.

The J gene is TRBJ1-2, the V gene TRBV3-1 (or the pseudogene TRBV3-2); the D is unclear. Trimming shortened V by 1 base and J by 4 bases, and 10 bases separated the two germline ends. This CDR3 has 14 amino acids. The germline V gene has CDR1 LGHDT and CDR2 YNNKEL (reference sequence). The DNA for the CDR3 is TGTGCCAGCAGCCAAGTAGGTCAGATCTATGGCTACACCTTC. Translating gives CASSQVGQIYGYTF.

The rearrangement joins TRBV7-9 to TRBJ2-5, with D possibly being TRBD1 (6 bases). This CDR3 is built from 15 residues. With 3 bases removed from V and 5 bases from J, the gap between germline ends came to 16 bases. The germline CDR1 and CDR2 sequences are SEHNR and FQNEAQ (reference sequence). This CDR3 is CASSLIQGRRETQYF. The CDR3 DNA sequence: TGTGCCAGCAGCTTGATACAGGGAAGGCGTGAGACCCAGTACTTC.

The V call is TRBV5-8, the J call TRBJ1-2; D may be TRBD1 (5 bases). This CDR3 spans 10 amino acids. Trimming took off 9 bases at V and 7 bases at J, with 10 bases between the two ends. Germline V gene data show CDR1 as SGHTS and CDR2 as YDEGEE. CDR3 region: CATGLSGYTF. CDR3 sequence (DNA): TGTGCCACGGGACTCTCTGGCTACACCTTC.

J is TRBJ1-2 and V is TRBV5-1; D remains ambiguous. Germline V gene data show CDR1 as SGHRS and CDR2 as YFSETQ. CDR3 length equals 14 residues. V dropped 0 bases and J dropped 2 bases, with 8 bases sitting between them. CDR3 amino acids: CASSLGDGNYGYTF. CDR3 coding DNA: TGCGCCAGCAGCTTGGGTGACGGAAACTATGGCTACACCTTC.

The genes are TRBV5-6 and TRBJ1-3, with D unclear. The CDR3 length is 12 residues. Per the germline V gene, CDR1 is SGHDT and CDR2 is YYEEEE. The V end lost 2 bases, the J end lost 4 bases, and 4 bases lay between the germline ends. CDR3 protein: CASSFEGNTIYF. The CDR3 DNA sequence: TGTGCCAGCAGCTTCGAAGGAAACACCATATATTTT.

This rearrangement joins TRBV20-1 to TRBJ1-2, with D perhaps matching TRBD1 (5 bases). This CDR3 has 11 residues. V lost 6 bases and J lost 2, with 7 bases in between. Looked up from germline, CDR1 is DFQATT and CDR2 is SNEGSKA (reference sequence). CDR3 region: CSAGENYGYTF. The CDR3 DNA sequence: TGCAGTGCAGGGGAGAACTATGGCTACACCTTC.

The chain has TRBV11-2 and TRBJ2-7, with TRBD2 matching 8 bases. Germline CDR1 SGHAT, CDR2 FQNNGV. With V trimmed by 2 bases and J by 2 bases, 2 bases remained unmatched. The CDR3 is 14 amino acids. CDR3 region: CASSLSGSPYEQYF. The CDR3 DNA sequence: TGTGCCAGCAGCTTAAGCGGGAGCCCCTACGAGCAGTACTTC. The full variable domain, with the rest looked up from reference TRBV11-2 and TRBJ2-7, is EAGVAQSPRYKIIEKRQSVAFWCNPISGHATLYWYQQILGQGPKLLIQFQNNGVVDDSQLPKDRFSAERLKGVDSTLKIQPAKLEDSAVYLCASSLSGSPYEQYFGPGTRLTVT.

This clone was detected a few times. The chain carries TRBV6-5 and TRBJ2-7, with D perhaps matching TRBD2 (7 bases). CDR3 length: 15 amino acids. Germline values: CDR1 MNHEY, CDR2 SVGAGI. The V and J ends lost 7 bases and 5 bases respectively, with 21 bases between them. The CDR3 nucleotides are TGTGCCAGCACCCTAGGGGGGGAGGAGTACGACGAGCAGTACTTC. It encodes CASTLGGEEYDEQYF.

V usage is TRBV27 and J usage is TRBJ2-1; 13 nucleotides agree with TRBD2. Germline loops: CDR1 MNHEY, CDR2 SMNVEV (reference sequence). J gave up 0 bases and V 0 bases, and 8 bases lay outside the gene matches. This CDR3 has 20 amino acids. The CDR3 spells CASSLSYKLAGGDSYNEQFF. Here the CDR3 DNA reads TGTGCCAGCAGTTTATCGTACAAACTAGCGGGAGGGGACTCCTACAATGAGCAGTTCTTC.

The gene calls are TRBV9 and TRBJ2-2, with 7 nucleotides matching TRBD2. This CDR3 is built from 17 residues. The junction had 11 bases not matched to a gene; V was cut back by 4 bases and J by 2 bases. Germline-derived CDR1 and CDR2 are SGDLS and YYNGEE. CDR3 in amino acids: CASSLRGERGNTGELFF. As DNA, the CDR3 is TGTGCCAGCAGCTTAAGAGGGGAGCGGGGTAACACCGGGGAGCTGTTTTTT.

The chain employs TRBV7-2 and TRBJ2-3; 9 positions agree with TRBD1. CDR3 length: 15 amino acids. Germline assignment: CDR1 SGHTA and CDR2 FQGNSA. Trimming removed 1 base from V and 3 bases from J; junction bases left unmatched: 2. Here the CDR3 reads CASSLEGQGTDTQYF. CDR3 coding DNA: TGTGCCAGCAGCTTAGAAGGACAGGGGACAGATACGCAGTATTTT.

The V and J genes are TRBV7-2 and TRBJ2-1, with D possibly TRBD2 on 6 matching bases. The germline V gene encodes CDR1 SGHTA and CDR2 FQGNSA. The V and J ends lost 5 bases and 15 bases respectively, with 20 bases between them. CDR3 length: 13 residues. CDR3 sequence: CASSANKQGGRFF. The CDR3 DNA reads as TGTGCCAGCAGCGCAAACAAGCAGGGAGGACGGTTCTTC.

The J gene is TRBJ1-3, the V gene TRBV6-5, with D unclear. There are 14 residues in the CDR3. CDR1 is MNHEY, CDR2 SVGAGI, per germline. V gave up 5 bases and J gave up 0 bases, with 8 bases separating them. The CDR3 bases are TGTGCCAGCAGTCAACAATACTCTGGAAACACCATATATTTT. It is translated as CASSQQYSGNTIYF.

CDR3 bases: TGTGCCAGCAGTTATTCCGAGGAGACCCAGTACTTC. This sequence encodes CASSYSEETQYF. V gene TRBV6-5 combines with J gene TRBJ2-5; no reliable D call. Germline-derived CDR1 and CDR2 are MNHEY and SVGAGI. V gave up 3 bases and J gave up 5 bases, with 7 bases separating them. The CDR3 runs 12 residues.

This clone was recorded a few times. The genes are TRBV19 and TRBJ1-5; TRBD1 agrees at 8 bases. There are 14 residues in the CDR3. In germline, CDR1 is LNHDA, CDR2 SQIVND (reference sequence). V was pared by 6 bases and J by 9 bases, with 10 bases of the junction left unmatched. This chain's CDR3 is CASRKGQGYGPQHF. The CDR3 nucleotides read TGTGCCAGTAGAAAAGGACAGGGCTATGGGCCCCAGCATTTT.